This T cell receptor (beta chain) was identified during a study of OX40 agonist ivuxolimab in advanced cancers. About the study: Melanoma, hepatocellular carcinoma, head and neck or renal cell cancer occurred in dose-escalation patients.

About this clone itself: Antigen: not known.

Study-wide findings and caveats: Dosing at 0.1 to 3.0 mg/kg was accompanied by clonal expansion of CD4+ and CD8+ blood T cells by week 6.

V lost 2 bases to trimming and J lost 3 bases; unmatched junction nucleotides: 9. Germline CDR1 and CDR2: LGHNA and YNFKEQ. The CDR3 has 17 residues. Here immunoSEQ multiplex PCR was the method, and the copy in TCRdb shows in-frame clones only, minus some. The table lists tens of thousands of clones, roughly 92% of them singletons. The V gene is TRBV4-2, the J gene TRBJ2-7; 11 nucleotides align to TRBD2. Sequencing used CD4+ or CD8+ T cells sorted from blood, obtained in a trial of the OX40 agonist ivuxolimab. The clonotype originates from an adult with an advanced solid tumor such as melanoma, head and neck, liver or kidney cancer. The CDR3 region has the DNA TGTGCCAGCAGCCAATTGCGTAGCGGGAGGGAAGGCTACGAGCAGTACTTC. Its translation is CASSQLRSGREGYEQYF.